The entry that follows covers one T cell receptor beta chain sequence. Assay used: immunoSEQ multiplex PCR; TCRdb lists only in-frame clones, some missing. The table has under 200,000 clones, around 84% seen once. This specimen comes from a study of blood T cell repertoires in COVID-19. The V gene lost 2 bases and the J gene lost 6 bases, with 22 bases spanning the gap. This CDR3 has 17 residues. CDR1 SGHTA and CDR2 FQGTGA come from the germline V gene. The cohort comprised adults aged about 18 to 100 years residing in about two dozen US areas. Recovery among Cohort 3 donors was established by two negative PCRs, clearance, or symptom resolution.

This clonotype was sampled from a woman aged 50 to 60 who had recovered from COVID-19. The chain employs TRBV7-3 and TRBJ1-2; perhaps TRBD1 as D (5 bases). Sequenced: PBMCs or T cells enriched from blood (not recorded which). The CDR3 nucleotides read TGTGCCAGCAGCTTAGCCCCTCGACCAACGGGGGGGGATGGCTACACCTTC. As protein: CASSLAPRPTGGDGYTF.